In its sample, the clone carrying this T cell receptor beta chain is large (0.1 to 1%). Antigen: not known. CDR3 size: 12 residues. V was trimmed by 8 bases and J by 3 bases, leaving 10 bases between them. Germline loops: CDR1 MRHNA, CDR2 SNTAGT. Treatment of all HIV participants took place in the United States. These data are taken from a study of long-term antiretroviral therapy in people with HIV. Across the whole study: A decade or so separates the oldest specimens from the later 2015 immediate-ART recommendation.

Study results and caveats: The clones with expansion before ART were dominant in the repertoire at all time points.

Sequencing relied on immunoSEQ assay v3.0, run at survey level. The method was immunoSEQ multiplex PCR; TCRdb's version includes in-frame clones alone and lacks a portion of them. The profile shows 25,000 to 35,000 clones, approximately 80% of them singletons. The specimen comprised unsorted PBMCs, sampled nearly 2.9 years after starting antiretroviral therapy. The V gene is TRBV6-4, the J gene TRBJ1-1; D unclear. The receptor was derived from a man aged 30 to 45 with HIV. CDR3 nucleotides: TGTGCCAGCTTAAGATGGGACACTGAAGCTTTCTTT. Its translation is CASLRWDTEAFF.